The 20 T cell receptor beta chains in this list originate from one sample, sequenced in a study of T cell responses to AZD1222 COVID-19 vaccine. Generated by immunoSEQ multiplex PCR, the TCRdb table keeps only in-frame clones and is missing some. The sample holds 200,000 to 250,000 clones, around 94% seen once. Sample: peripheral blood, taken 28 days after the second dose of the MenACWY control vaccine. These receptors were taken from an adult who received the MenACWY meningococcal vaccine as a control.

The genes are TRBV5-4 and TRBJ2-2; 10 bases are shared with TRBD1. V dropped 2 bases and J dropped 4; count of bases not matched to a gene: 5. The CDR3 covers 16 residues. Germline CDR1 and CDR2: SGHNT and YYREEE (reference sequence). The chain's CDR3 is CASSFPGDRGTGELFF. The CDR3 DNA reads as TGTGCCAGCAGCTTCCCCGGGGACAGGGGCACCGGGGAGCTGTTTTTT. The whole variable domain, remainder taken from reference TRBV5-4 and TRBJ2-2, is ETGVTQSPTHLIKTRGQQVTLRCSSQSGHNTVSWYQQALGQGPQFIFQYYREEENGRGNFPPRFSGLQFPNYSSELNVNALELDDSALYLCASSFPGDRGTGELFFGEGSRLTVL.

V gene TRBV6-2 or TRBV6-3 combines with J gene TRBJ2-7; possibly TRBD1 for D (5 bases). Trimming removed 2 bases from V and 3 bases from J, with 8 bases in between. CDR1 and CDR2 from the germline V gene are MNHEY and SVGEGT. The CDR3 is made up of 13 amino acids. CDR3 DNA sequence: TGTGCCAGCAGTTACGACAGATACTACGAGCAGTACTTC. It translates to CASSYDRYYEQYF.

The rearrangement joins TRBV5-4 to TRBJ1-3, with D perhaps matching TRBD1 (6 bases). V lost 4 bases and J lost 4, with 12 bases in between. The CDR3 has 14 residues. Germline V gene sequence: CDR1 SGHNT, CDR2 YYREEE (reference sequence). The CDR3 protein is CASSRQVGGNTIYF. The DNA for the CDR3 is TGTGCCAGCAGCCGACAGGTGGGGGGAAACACCATATATTTT.

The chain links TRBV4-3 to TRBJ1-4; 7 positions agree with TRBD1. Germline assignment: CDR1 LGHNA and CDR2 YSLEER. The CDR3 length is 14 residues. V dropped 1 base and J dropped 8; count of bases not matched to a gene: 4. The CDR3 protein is CASSQGQGGEKLFF. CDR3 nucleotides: TGCGCCAGCAGCCAAGGACAGGGTGGGGAAAAACTGTTTTTT.

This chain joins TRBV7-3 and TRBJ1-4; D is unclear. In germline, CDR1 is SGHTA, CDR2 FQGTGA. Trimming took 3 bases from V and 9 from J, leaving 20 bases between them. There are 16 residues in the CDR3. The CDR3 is CASSLRSRQESKKLFF. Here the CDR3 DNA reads TGTGCCAGCAGCTTGAGGAGTCGGCAGGAATCCAAAAAACTGTTTTTT.

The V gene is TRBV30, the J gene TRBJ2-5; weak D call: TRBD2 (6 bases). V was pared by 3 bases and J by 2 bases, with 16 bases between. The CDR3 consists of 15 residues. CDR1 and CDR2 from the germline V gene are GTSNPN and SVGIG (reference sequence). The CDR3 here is CAWSVGPSEQETQYF. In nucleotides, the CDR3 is TGTGCCTGGAGCGTAGGACCTAGCGAACAAGAGACCCAGTACTTC.

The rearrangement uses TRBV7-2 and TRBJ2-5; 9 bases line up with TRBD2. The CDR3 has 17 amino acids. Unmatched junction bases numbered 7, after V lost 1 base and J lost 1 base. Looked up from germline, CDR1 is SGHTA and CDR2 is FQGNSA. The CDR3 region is CASSLVGSGGSQETQYF. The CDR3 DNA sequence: TGTGCCAGCAGCTTAGTAGGTAGCGGGGGTTCCCAAGAGACCCAGTACTTC. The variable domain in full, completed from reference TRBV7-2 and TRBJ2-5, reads GAGVSQSPSNKVTEKGKDVELRCDPISGHTALYWYRQSLGQGLEFLIYFQGNSAPDKSGLPSDRFSAERTGGSVSTLTIQRTQQEDSAVYLCASSLVGSGGSQETQYFGPGTRLLVL.

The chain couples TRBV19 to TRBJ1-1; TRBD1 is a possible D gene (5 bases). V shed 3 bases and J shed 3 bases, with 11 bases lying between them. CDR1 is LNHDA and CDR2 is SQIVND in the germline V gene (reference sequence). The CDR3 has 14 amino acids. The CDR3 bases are TGTGCCAGTAGTATGGCCAGGGACTACACTGAAGCTTTCTTT. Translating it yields CASSMARDYTEAFF.

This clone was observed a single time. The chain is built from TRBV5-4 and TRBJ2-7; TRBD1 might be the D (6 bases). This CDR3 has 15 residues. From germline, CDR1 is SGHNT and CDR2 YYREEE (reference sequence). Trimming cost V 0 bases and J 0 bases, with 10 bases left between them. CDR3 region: CASSLGGRYSYEQYF. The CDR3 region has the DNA TGTGCCAGCAGCTTGGGGGGGCGATACTCCTACGAGCAGTACTTC.

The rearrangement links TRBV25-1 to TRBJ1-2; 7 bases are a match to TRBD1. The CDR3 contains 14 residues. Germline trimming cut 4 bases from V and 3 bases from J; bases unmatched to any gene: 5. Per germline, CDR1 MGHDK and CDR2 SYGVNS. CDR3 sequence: CASSAGGFYYGYTF. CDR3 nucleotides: TGTGCCAGCAGTGCAGGGGGGTTCTACTATGGCTACACCTTC.

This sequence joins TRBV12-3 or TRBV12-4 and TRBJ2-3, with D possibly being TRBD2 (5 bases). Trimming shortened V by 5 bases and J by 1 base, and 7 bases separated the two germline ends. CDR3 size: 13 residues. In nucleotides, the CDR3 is TGTGCCAGCAGTATTAGCGGCACAGATACGCAGTATTTT. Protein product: CASSISGTDTQYF.

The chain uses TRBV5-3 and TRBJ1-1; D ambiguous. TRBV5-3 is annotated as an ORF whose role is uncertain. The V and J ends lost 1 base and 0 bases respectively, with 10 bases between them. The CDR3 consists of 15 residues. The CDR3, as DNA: TGTGCCAGAAGCTTGAGGAACAGCATGAACACTGAAGCTTTCTTT. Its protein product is CARSLRNSMNTEAFF.

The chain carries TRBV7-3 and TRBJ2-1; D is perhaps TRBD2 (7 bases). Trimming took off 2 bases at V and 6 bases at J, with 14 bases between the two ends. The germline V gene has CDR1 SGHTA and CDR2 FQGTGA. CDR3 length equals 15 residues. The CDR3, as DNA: TGTGCCAGCAGCTTAGGTGGCGGGGGCCGCAATGAGCAGTTCTTC. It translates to CASSLGGGGRNEQFF.

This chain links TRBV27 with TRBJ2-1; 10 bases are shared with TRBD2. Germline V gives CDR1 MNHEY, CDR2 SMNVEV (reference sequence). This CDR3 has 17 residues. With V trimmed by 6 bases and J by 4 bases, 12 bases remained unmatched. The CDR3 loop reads CASSKTSGALYYNEQFF. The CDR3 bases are TGTGCCAGCAGCAAAACTAGCGGGGCCTTATATTACAATGAGCAGTTCTTC.

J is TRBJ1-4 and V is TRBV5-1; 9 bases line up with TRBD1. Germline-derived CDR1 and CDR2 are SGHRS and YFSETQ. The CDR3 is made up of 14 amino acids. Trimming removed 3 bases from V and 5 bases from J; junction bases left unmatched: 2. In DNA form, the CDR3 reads TGCGCCAGCAGCTCGGGGACAGGGAATGAAAAACTGTTTTTT. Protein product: CASSSGTGNEKLFF. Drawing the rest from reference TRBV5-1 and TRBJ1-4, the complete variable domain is KAGVTQTPRYLIKTRGQQVTLSCSPISGHRSVSWYQQTPGQGLQFLFEYFSETQRNKGNFPGRFSGRQFSNSRSEMNVSTLELGDSALYLCASSSGTGNEKLFFGSGTQLSVL.

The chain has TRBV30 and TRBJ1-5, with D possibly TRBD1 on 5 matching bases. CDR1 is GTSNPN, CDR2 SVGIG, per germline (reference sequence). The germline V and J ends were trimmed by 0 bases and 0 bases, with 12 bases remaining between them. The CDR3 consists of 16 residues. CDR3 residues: CAWSVRGGYSNQPQHF. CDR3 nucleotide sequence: TGTGCCTGGAGTGTACGGGGGGGATATAGCAATCAGCCCCAGCATTTT.

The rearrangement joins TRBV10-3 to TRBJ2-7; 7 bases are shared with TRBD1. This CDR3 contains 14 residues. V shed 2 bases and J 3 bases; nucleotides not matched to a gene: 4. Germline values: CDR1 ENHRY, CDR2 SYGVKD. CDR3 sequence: CAISEPRDSYEQYF. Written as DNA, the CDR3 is TGTGCCATCAGTGAGCCTAGGGACAGCTACGAGCAGTACTTC.

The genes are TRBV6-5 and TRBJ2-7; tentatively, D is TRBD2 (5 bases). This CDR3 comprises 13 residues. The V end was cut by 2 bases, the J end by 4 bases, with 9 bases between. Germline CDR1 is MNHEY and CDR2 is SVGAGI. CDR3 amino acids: CASSYGERYEQYF. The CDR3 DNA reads TGTGCCAGCAGTTACGGGGAGCGATACGAGCAGTACTTC.

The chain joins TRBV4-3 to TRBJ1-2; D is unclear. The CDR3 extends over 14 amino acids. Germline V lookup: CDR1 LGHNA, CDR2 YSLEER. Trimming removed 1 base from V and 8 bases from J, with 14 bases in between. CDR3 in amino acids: CASSQGFASGGYTF. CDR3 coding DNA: TGCGCCAGCAGCCAAGGCTTCGCCTCGGGCGGCTACACCTTC.

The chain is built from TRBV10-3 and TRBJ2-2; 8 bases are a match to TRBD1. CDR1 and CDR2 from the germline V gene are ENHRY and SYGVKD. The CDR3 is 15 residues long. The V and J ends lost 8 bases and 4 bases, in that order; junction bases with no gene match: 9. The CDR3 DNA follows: TGTGCCATCGGGAGGACAGGGATGGGCACCGGGGAGCTGTTTTTT. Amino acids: CAIGRTGMGTGELFF.